The T cell receptor (beta chain) described here comes from a study of shared clonotypes between healthy human individuals. Some clones are missing from TCRdb's copy, which holds only in-frame ones; the method was immunoSEQ multiplex PCR. The table includes over 400,000 clones, approximately 95% detected once. Study results and limitations: The sampled material consisted only of blood, and tissue repertoires are likely to differ.

As regards this clone: As yet, its antigen is unknown.

Germline CDR1 reads SGHAT; CDR2 reads FQNNGV. The CDR3 spans 13 residues. V lost 1 base, J lost 4 bases, and 8 bases lay in between. The TCR was taken from a woman in her twenties or thirties in good health. The chain recombines TRBV11-2 with TRBJ2-7; unclear D gene. Material for sequencing was naive CD4+ T cells sorted from blood. Regarding subset: CD45RA+ positively selected. CDR3 in amino acids: CASSLVLEYEQYF. The CDR3 DNA reads TGTGCCAGCAGCTTAGTGTTGGAGTACGAGCAGTACTTC. Drawing the rest from reference TRBV11-2 and TRBJ2-7, the complete variable domain is EAGVAQSPRYKIIEKRQSVAFWCNPISGHATLYWYQQILGQGPKLLIQFQNNGVVDDSQLPKDRFSAERLKGVDSTLKIQPAKLEDSAVYLCASSLVLEYEQYFGPGTRLTVT.